The next 27 T cell receptor beta chains were all read from a single sample in a study of response to subunit inactivated influenza vaccine. One entry per CDR3 protein, called by TCRdb with MiXCR from the RT-PCR reads. The data hold 500,000 to 600,000 distinct CDR3 sequences, with less than 15% observed a single time. Source: PBMCs from blood, taken approximately 12 days after vaccination. These receptors were collected from a man between 50 and 59 years old who received an inactivated influenza vaccine.

In its sample, this clonotype was seen a few times. The CDR3 nucleotides read TGCGCCAGCAGCTTGGCCACCCTTACCGGCGGGGAGCTGTTTTTT. Translating it yields CASSLATLTGGELFF. This sequence joins TRBV5-1 and TRBJ2-2; D is unclear. Trimming removed 0 bases at V and 7 bases at J, with 13 bases between. The CDR3 sequence is 15 residues long. Germline loops: CDR1 SGHRS, CDR2 YFSETQ. Full variable domain (rest looked up from reference TRBV5-1 and TRBJ2-2): KAGVTQTPRYLIKTRGQQVTLSCSPISGHRSVSWYQQTPGQGLQFLFEYFSETQRNKGNFPGRFSGRQFSNSRSEMNVSTLELGDSALYLCASSLATLTGGELFFGEGSRLTVL.

This rearrangement joins TRBV29-1 to TRBJ2-5; a possible D gene is TRBD1 (6 bases). The CDR3 runs to 14 residues. V dropped 2 bases and J dropped 5 bases, with 15 bases sitting between them. In germline, CDR1 is SQVTM, CDR2 ANQGSEA. CDR3 in DNA: TGCAGCGTTGAAAAGGGGCAGGGGATGGAGACCCAGTACTTC. Translating gives CSVEKGQGMETQYF. The full variable domain, its missing parts supplied by reference TRBV29-1 and TRBJ2-5, is SAVISQKPSRDICQRGTSLTIQCQVDSQVTMMFWYRQQPGQSLTLIATANQGSEATYESGFVIDKFPISRPNLTFSTLTVSNMSPEDSSIYLCSVEKGQGMETQYFGPGTRLLVL.

This clonotype was seen a handful of times. J is TRBJ2-1 and V is TRBV28; D unclear. This CDR3 has 11 amino acids. CDR1 is MDHEN, CDR2 SYDVKM, per germline. V was trimmed by 6 bases and J by 8 bases, leaving 8 bases between them. This CDR3 reads CASRRVYEQFF. The CDR3 nucleotides are TGTGCCAGCAGAAGGGTTTATGAGCAGTTCTTC.

This chain links TRBV6-1 with TRBJ1-2; unclear D gene. This CDR3 region has 13 residues. V was shortened by 2 bases and J by 4 bases, with 8 bases between the two germline ends. Germline V gene lookup returns CDR1 MNHNS and CDR2 SASEGT. The CDR3 coding sequence is TGTGCCAGCAGTGAAAGCAGCGTCTATGGCTACACCTTC. Its translation is CASSESSVYGYTF.

This clonotype was counted only a few times. The chain carries TRBV28 and TRBJ2-2; 13 bases are a match to TRBD2. V was pared by 3 bases and J by 0 bases, with 4 bases of the junction left unmatched. CDR1 and CDR2 from the germline V gene are MDHEN and SYDVKM. The CDR3 loop spans 18 amino acids. The CDR3 nucleotides are TGTGCCAGCAGTTTCAGGACTAGCGGGGGTTCGAACACCGGGGAGCTGTTTTTT. Amino acid sequence: CASSFRTSGGSNTGELFF.

The table lists this clonotype with a few counts. The genes are TRBV7-9 and TRBJ1-1; D not certain. V was trimmed by 5 bases and J by 5 bases, leaving 12 bases between them. CDR3 length: 13 residues. The germline gives CDR1 SEHNR, CDR2 FQNEAQ (reference sequence). The CDR3 DNA is TGTGCCAGCAGCCCCGAAGGGTGGACTGAAGCTTTCTTT. It is translated as CASSPEGWTEAFF.

This clonotype showed up just a few times. The chain is built from TRBV6-4 and TRBJ2-5; the match to TRBD1 covers 11 bases. The germline V gene has CDR1 MRHNA and CDR2 SNTAGT. CDR3 length: 16 residues. The V segment lost 2 bases and the J segment 5 bases; nucleotides outside the gene matches: 7. The CDR3 sequence is CASSDGTGGFWETQYF. CDR3 bases: TGTGCCAGCAGTGACGGGACAGGGGGATTTTGGGAGACCCAGTACTTC.

The table lists this clonotype with a few counts. The DNA of the CDR3 is TGTGCCAGCAACTCCATTGGCACCGGCTCCTACGAGCAGTACTTC. Amino acid sequence: CASNSIGTGSYEQYF. This chain links TRBV2 with TRBJ2-7; D remains ambiguous. Looked up from germline, CDR1 is SNHLY and CDR2 is FYNNEI. This CDR3 spans 15 amino acids. Between the trimmed V and J ends, which lost 7 bases and 0 bases, there was a span of 16 bases.

The J gene is TRBJ2-3, the V gene TRBV15; unclear D gene. This CDR3 is 15 amino acids long. The germline V gene has CDR1 LNHNV and CDR2 YYDKDF (reference sequence). Trimming pared 0 bases from V and 4 bases from J, leaving 11 bases between. The CDR3 region has the DNA TGTGCCACCAGCAGAGAGGCCCGGGCGGCAGATACGCAGTATTTT. This gives the protein CATSREARAADTQYF.

This clonotype was counted between two and nine times. V and J are TRBV7-2 and TRBJ2-7; D not resolved. CDR3 length: 15 residues. Germline V gene lookup returns CDR1 SGHTA and CDR2 FQGNSA. V gave up 0 bases and J gave up 3 bases, with 12 bases separating them. The CDR3 region is CASSLAYQVNYEQYF. CDR3 DNA: TGTGCCAGCAGCTTAGCTTATCAAGTGAACTACGAGCAGTACTTC.

The J gene is TRBJ2-2, the V gene TRBV7-3, with 10 bases identical to TRBD2. Germline CDR1 SGHTA, CDR2 FQGTGA. The CDR3 is made up of 16 amino acids. Trimming cost V 5 bases and J 7 bases; bases outside gene matches: 10. The CDR3 DNA reads as TGTGCCAGCAGCCTGAGGGGGACTAGCGCCGGCGGGGAGCTGTTTTTT. Its translation is CASSLRGTSAGGELFF. Complete variable domain (other parts from reference TRBV7-3 and TRBJ2-2): GAGVSQTPSNKVTEKGKYVELRCDPISGHTALYWYRQSLGQGPEFLIYFQGTGAADDSGLPNDRFFAVRPEGSVSTLKIQRTERGDSAVYLCASSLRGTSAGGELFFGEGSRLTVL.

J is TRBJ1-1 and V is TRBV12-3 or TRBV12-4; D gene unclear. The CDR3 loop spans 11 amino acids. V lost 6 bases to trimming and J lost 3 bases, with 5 bases between them. The CDR3 sequence: CASRTDTEAFF. CDR3 DNA: TGTGCCAGCAGGACGGACACTGAAGCTTTCTTT.

The chain recombines TRBV12-3 or TRBV12-4 with TRBJ2-1; maybe TRBD1 (6 bases). The CDR3 is 12 residues long. V was trimmed by 5 bases and J by 4 bases, leaving 6 bases between them. The CDR3 region is CASSDRYNEQFF. In DNA form, the CDR3 reads TGTGCCAGCAGTGACAGGTACAATGAGCAGTTCTTC.

Ten or more counts support this clonotype. V usage is TRBV4-3 and J usage is TRBJ2-1; 10 bases are a match to TRBD2. V lost 3 bases to trimming and J lost 7 bases; unmatched junction nucleotides: 6. The CDR3 runs to 15 residues. Germline values: CDR1 LGHNA, CDR2 YSLEER. In DNA form, the CDR3 reads TGCGCCAGCAGCCAGCTCCTAGCGGGAGAAAATGAGCAGTTCTTC. Translated, it gives CASSQLLAGENEQFF.

This clonotype was counted only a few times. The chain recombines TRBV12-3 or TRBV12-4 with TRBJ2-2; possibly TRBD1 or TRBD2 for D (5 bases each). The CDR3 runs 15 residues. Trimming stripped 4 bases from V and 5 bases from J, with 14 bases between. In nucleotides, the CDR3 is TGTGCCAGCAGTTCCGGGACCCTCGGTACCGGGGAGCTGTTTTTT. Translating it yields CASSSGTLGTGELFF.

This clonotype has more than one count but fewer than ten. The V and J genes are TRBV7-2 and TRBJ2-3, with D tentatively TRBD1 (5 bases). The ends were cut back, 5 bases at V and 0 bases at J, with 12 bases in the middle. This CDR3 is built from 15 residues. Germline CDR1 is SGHTA and CDR2 is FQGNSA. The chain's CDR3 is CASSRQSASTDTQYF. DNA of the CDR3: TGTGCCAGCAGCAGACAGTCCGCTAGCACAGATACGCAGTATTTT.

The CDR3 is CASSEASLNTGELFF. DNA for the CDR3: TGCGCCAGCTCGGAGGCCAGCTTGAACACCGGGGAGCTGTTTTTT. The chain has TRBV5-1 and TRBJ2-2; weak D call: TRBD2 (5 bases). The ends were cut back, 7 bases at V and 1 base at J, with 14 bases in the middle. This CDR3 contains 15 residues. The germline V gene encodes CDR1 SGHRS and CDR2 YFSETQ.

The rearrangement uses TRBV6-5 and TRBJ1-1, with TRBD1 matching 8 bases. The ends lost 4 bases at V and 4 bases at J; junction bases unmatched: 8. This CDR3 has 15 amino acids. Germline V gives CDR1 MNHEY, CDR2 SVGAGI. CDR3: CASSSRTGLSTEAFF. The CDR3 coding sequence is TGTGCCAGCAGTTCCCGGACAGGGCTGAGCACTGAAGCTTTCTTT.

Regarding this clonotype: Since a much larger clone is just one base distant, this may be a read error. The chain is built from TRBV10-3 and TRBJ2-6; D uncertain. V was cut by 5 bases and J by 2 bases, with 7 bases left in between. The CDR3 loop spans 14 amino acids. Germline V CDR1 and CDR2: ENHRY, SYGVKD. CDR3 sequence: CAISPSTGANVLTF. The DNA of the CDR3 is TGTGCCATCAGTCCCTCCACTGGGGCCAACGTCCTGACTTTC.

The chain carries TRBV7-9 and TRBJ1-2; TRBD1 might be the D (5 bases). Trimming cost V 4 bases and J 2 bases, with 11 bases left between them. Germline V gene sequence: CDR1 SEHNR, CDR2 FQNEAQ (reference sequence). This CDR3 spans 14 amino acids. The CDR3 region is CASSYTGGNYGYTF. In nucleotides, the CDR3 is TGTGCCAGCAGCTACACCGGGGGGAACTATGGCTACACCTTC.

The CDR3 sequence: CASSPGRREMNGEQFF. The CDR3 nucleotides are TGTGCCAGCAGCCCGGGGAGGAGGGAAATGAATGGTGAGCAGTTCTTC. The chain uses TRBV11-3 and TRBJ2-1; a possible D gene is TRBD2 (6 bases). Per germline, CDR1 SGHNT and CDR2 YENEEA. This CDR3 is built from 16 residues. The V gene lost 5 bases and the J gene lost 9 bases, with 23 bases spanning the gap.

In its sample, this clonotype was seen many times. The genes are TRBV5-6 and TRBJ2-3; 10 positions match TRBD2. Per germline, CDR1 SGHDT and CDR2 YYEEEE. The CDR3 covers 16 residues. V gave up 4 bases and J gave up 6 bases; unmatched junction bases: 11. The CDR3 here is CASSRTSGPPRDTQYF. The CDR3 DNA sequence: TGTGCCAGCAGCCGGACTAGCGGCCCCCCGCGGGATACGCAGTATTTT.

This clonotype occurred a few times. The CDR3 DNA reads TGTGCCAGCAGCTTGACTAGCGGGGGGGCTACCGAGCAGTACTTC. Its protein product is CASSLTSGGATEQYF. This chain links TRBV7-2 with TRBJ2-7; 14 bases align to TRBD2. The CDR3 covers 15 residues. After removal of 3 bases from V and 6 bases from J, the junction contained 4 bases not matched to a gene. The germline gives CDR1 SGHTA, CDR2 FQGNSA.

This clonotype was counted a few times. The chain combines TRBV20-1 with TRBJ1-5; D might be TRBD1 (6 bases). Germline CDR1 DFQATT, CDR2 SNEGSKA (reference sequence). The ends were cut back, 5 bases at V and 0 bases at J, with 8 bases in the middle. This CDR3 region has 13 residues. For the CDR3, the DNA is TGCAGTGCTTCAGGGGTTAGCAATCAGCCCCAGCATTTT. This codes for CSASGVSNQPQHF.

This chain uses TRBV7-2 with TRBJ2-5; 8 positions match TRBD2. The CDR3 totals 16 residues. With V trimmed by 3 bases and J by 3 bases, 9 bases remained unmatched. In germline, CDR1 is SGHTA, CDR2 FQGNSA. The CDR3: CASSLGAGTSKETQYF. The CDR3 region has the DNA TGTGCCAGCAGCTTGGGGGCCGGGACTAGTAAAGAGACCCAGTACTTC. Combining the CDR3 with reference TRBV7-2 and TRBJ2-5 gives the whole variable domain GAGVSQSPSNKVTEKGKDVELRCDPISGHTALYWYRQSLGQGLEFLIYFQGNSAPDKSGLPSDRFSAERTGGSVSTLTIQRTQQEDSAVYLCASSLGAGTSKETQYFGPGTRLLVL.

The chain combines TRBV20-1 with TRBJ2-1; TRBD1 or TRBD2 may be the D gene (6 bases each). Germline-derived CDR1 and CDR2 are DFQATT and SNEGSKA (reference sequence). V lost 6 bases and J 4 bases, leaving 22 bases between the germline ends. The CDR3 extends over 16 amino acids. Here the CDR3 DNA reads TGCAGTGCAGCCTTACCGGGGGCCCCCCAATACAATGAGCAGTTCTTC. Its translation is CSAALPGAPQYNEQFF.

The gene calls are TRBV20-1 and TRBJ2-5, with 13 bases fitting TRBD2. The CDR3 covers 15 residues. CDR1 and CDR2 from the germline V gene are DFQATT and SNEGSKA (reference sequence). V lost 1 base, J lost 6 bases, and 5 bases stayed unmatched. The CDR3 region has the DNA TGCAGTGCTAGAGGGACTAGCGGGAGTAGTCAGACCCAGTACTTC. This translates into CSARGTSGSSQTQYF.